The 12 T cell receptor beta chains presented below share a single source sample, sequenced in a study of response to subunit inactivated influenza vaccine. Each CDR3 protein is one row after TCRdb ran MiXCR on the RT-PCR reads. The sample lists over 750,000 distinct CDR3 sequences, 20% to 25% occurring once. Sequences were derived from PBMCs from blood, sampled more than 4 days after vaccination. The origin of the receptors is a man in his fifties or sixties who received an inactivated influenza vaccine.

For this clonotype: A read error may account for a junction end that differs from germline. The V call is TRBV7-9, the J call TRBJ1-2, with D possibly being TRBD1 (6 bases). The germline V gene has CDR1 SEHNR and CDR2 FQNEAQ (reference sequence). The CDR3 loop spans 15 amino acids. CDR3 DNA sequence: TGTGCCAGCAGCCGAAATGGACAGCAGTTCTATGCCTACACCTTC. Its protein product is CASSRNGQQFYAYTF.

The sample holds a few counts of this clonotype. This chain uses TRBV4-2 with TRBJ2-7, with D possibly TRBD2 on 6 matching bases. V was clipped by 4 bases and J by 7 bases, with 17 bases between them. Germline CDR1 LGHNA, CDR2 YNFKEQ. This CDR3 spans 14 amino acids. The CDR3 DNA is TGTGCCAGCAGCCCCAGCTCGGGGGTCGGGGAGCAGTACTTC. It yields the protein CASSPSSGVGEQYF.

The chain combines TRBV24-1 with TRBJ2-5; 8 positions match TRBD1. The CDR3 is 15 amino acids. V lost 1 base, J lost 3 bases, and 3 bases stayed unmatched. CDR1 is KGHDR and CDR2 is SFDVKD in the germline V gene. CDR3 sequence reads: CATSDFGQGKETQYF. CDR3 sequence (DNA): TGTGCCACCAGTGATTTTGGACAGGGTAAAGAGACCCAGTACTTC.

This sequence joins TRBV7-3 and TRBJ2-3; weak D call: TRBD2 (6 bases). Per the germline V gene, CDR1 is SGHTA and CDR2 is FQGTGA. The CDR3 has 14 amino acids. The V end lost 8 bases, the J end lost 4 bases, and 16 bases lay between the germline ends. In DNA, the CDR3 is TGTGCCAGCCGTACCGGGAGTGGTGCAGATACGCAGTATTTT. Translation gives CASRTGSGADTQYF. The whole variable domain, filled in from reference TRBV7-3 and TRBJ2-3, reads GAGVSQTPSNKVTEKGKYVELRCDPISGHTALYWYRQSLGQGPEFLIYFQGTGAADDSGLPNDRFFAVRPEGSVSTLKIQRTERGDSAVYLCASRTGSGADTQYFGPGTRLTVL.

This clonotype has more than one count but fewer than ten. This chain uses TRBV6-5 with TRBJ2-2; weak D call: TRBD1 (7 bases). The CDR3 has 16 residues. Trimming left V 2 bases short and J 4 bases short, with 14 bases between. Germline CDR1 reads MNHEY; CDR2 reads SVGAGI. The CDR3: CASSYNHRGGTGELFF. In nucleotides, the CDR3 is TGTGCCAGCAGTTACAACCACAGGGGAGGCACCGGGGAGCTGTTTTTT.

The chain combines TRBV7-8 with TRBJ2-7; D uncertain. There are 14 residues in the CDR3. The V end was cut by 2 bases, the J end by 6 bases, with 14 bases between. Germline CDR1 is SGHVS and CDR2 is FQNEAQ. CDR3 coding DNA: TGTGCCAGCAGCTTATCACTCGCATCCGGCGAGCAGTACTTC. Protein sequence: CASSLSLASGEQYF.

Written as DNA, the CDR3 is TGCAGTGCTAGGGGACCTCGAGGGAAGTACGAGCAGTACTTC. This codes for CSARGPRGKYEQYF. The gene calls are TRBV20-1 and TRBJ2-7, with D perhaps TRBD1 or TRBD2 (5 bases each). The germline V gene encodes CDR1 DFQATT and CDR2 SNEGSKA (reference sequence). The CDR3 runs 14 residues. V lost 3 bases, J lost 4 bases, and 16 bases lay in between.

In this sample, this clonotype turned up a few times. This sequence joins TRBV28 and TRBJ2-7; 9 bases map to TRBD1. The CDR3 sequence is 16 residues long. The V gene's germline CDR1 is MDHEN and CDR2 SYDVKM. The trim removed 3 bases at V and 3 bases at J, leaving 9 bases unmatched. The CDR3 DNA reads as TGTGCCAGCAGTTTGCGGACAGGGGAGCTCATCTACGAGCAGTACTTC. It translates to CASSLRTGELIYEQYF.

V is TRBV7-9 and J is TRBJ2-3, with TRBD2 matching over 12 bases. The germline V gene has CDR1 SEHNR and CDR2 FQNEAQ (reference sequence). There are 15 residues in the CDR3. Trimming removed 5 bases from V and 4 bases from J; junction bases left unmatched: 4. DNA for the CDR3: TGTGCCAGCAGCCAGACTAGCGGGAGCTCAGATACGCAGTATTTT. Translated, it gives CASSQTSGSSDTQYF.

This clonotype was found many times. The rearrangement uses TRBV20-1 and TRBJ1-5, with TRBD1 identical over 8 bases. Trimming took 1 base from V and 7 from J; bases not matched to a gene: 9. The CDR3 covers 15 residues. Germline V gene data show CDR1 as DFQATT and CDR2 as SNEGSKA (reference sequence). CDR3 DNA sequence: TGCAGTGCTAGAGTCCAGACAGGGGATAACCAGCCCCAGCATTTT. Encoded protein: CSARVQTGDNQPQHF.

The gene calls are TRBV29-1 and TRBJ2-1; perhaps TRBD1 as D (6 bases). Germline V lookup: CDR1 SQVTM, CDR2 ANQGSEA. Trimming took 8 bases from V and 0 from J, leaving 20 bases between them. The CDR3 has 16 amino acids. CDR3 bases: TGCAGCCACCGGCGAGCAGGGGAAAGCTCCTACAATGAGCAGTTCTTC. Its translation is CSHRRAGESSYNEQFF.

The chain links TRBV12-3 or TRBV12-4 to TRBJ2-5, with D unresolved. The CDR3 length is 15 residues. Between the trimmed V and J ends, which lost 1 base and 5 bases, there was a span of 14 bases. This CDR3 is CASSLELSFRETQYF. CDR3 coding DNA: TGTGCCAGCAGTTTAGAACTGTCCTTTAGGGAGACCCAGTACTTC.